What follows are 27 T cell receptor beta chains derived from one specimen sequenced in a study of shared T cell receptors in the human thymus. The protocol was immunoSEQ multiplex PCR, while the TCRdb copy is restricted to in-frame clones and leaves out a portion. The sample holds some 700,000 clones, 75% to 90% seen once. These sequences were also reported in another study, on human thymus T cells.

Sequenced input: thymocytes. The source of these receptors is a girl less than two years old with a congenital heart defect.

The chain has TRBV7-9 and TRBJ1-3; D may be TRBD1 (6 bases). V lost 4 bases and J 0 bases, leaving 16 bases between the germline ends. The CDR3 is 17 amino acids. Germline V lookup: CDR1 SEHNR, CDR2 FQNEAQ (reference sequence). The CDR3 DNA is TGTGCCAGCAGCTCTAACAGGGATCTTAACTCTGGAAACACCATATATTTT. Its protein is CASSSNRDLNSGNTIYF.

This clone was observed a single time. V is TRBV30 and J is TRBJ2-5, with a weak D call TRBD2 (5 bases). Trimming shortened V by 3 bases and J by 2 bases, and 13 bases separated the two germline ends. Germline V gives CDR1 GTSNPN, CDR2 SVGIG (reference sequence). There are 14 residues in the CDR3. The CDR3 region has the DNA TGTGCCTGGAGCGGGATTACGACTCAAGAGACCCAGTACTTC. Its translation: CAWSGITTQETQYF.

The rearrangement joins TRBV6-6 to TRBJ1-6, with D possibly matching TRBD1 (6 bases). V lost 6 bases to trimming and J lost 5 bases, with 17 bases between them. CDR3 length: 16 amino acids. Germline lookup yields CDR1 MNHNY and CDR2 SVGAGI (reference sequence). The CDR3 loop reads CASSQRGGRNNSPLHF. As DNA, the CDR3 is TGTGCCAGCAGCCAGAGGGGGGGACGGAATAATTCACCCCTCCACTTT.

This chain uses TRBV23-1 with TRBJ1-2; the D is unclear. TRBV23-1 falls under the ORF class, with uncertain function. V lost 0 bases, J lost 3 bases, and 17 bases lay in between. The CDR3 has 17 residues. This CDR3 is CASSQSRVSRSDYGYTF. CDR3 sequence (DNA): TGCGCCAGCAGTCAATCGAGGGTCAGTAGGAGCGACTATGGCTACACCTTC.

This chain links TRBV4-2 with TRBJ2-5; 8 nucleotides agree with TRBD2. The germline CDR1 and CDR2 sequences are LGHNA and YNFKEQ. V shed 1 base, J shed 5 bases, and the junction held 6 bases outside the gene matches. The CDR3 is 15 amino acids. CDR3 sequence (DNA): TGTGCCAGCAGCCAAGTACGGGCTAGCGGGGAGACCCAGTACTTC. This encodes CASSQVRASGETQYF.

This clone has just a few counts. CDR3 protein: CASSEARRGPMEELREEWNQPQHF. CDR3 DNA sequence: TGTGCCAGCAGTGAAGCGCGGAGGGGCCCCATGGAAGAACTAAGAGAAGAGTGGAATCAGCCCCAGCATTTT. The chain uses TRBV6-1 and TRBJ1-5; D is perhaps TRBD1 (5 bases). V lost 0 bases, J lost 4 bases, and 37 bases lay in between. Germline assignment: CDR1 MNHNS and CDR2 SASEGT. This CDR3 has 24 amino acids.

V usage is TRBV27 and J usage is TRBJ2-3; weak D call: TRBD1 (5 bases). Germline V lookup: CDR1 MNHEY, CDR2 SMNVEV (reference sequence). This CDR3 is built from 15 residues. The V end was cut by 7 bases, the J end by 2 bases, with 16 bases between. CDR3 coding DNA: TGTGCCAGCACCCATGGGGCATCTACCACAGATACGCAGTATTTT. This translates into CASTHGASTTDTQYF.

The CDR3 spells CASSPLTGEQYF. DNA of the CDR3: TGTGCCAGCAGCCCGCTAACAGGCGAGCAGTACTTC. V is TRBV5-5 and J is TRBJ2-7; maybe TRBD1 (5 bases). Per the germline V gene, CDR1 is SGHKS and CDR2 is YYEKEE (reference sequence). Trimming cost V 4 bases and J 6 bases, with 11 bases left between them. This CDR3 has 12 amino acids.

This clone was detected once. Other DNA sequences in this sample translate to the same CDR3. The rearrangement links TRBV5-5 to TRBJ1-2; 8 bases are shared with TRBD1. V lost 0 bases and J lost 2; bases outside the gene matches: 0. Germline CDR1 is SGHKS and CDR2 is YYEKEE (reference sequence). The CDR3 covers 14 residues. CDR3 protein: CASSLGTGNYGYTF. The CDR3 nucleotides are TGTGCCAGCAGCTTGGGGACAGGGAACTATGGCTACACCTTC.

This rearrangement joins TRBV4-1 to TRBJ1-2; perhaps TRBD1 as D (6 bases). This CDR3 has 17 amino acids. CDR1 is MGHRA and CDR2 is YSYEKL in the germline V gene. Trimming removed 5 bases from V and 0 bases from J, with 19 bases in between. The CDR3 bases are TGCGCCAGCAGCGCCCGCGTTTCAGGGGATGCTAACTATGGCTACACCTTC. It yields the protein CASSARVSGDANYGYTF.

V usage is TRBV29-1 and J usage is TRBJ1-5, with no clear D. From germline, CDR1 is SQVTM and CDR2 ANQGSEA. The CDR3 runs to 13 residues. Trimming took 6 bases from V and 0 from J, leaving 9 bases between them. The CDR3 bases are TGCAGCGTCCGGACTTATAGCAATCAGCCCCAGCATTTT. It codes for CSVRTYSNQPQHF.

The chain employs TRBV9 and TRBJ2-3; TRBD1 agrees at 9 bases. J gave up 3 bases and V 4 bases, and 6 bases lay outside the gene matches. The CDR3 is 15 residues long. The germline CDR1 and CDR2 sequences are SGDLS and YYNGEE. The CDR3 region has the DNA TGTGCCAGCAGCCACGGACAGGGGAAGACAGATACGCAGTATTTT. Amino acids: CASSHGQGKTDTQYF. The full variable domain, completed using reference TRBV9 and TRBJ2-3, is DSGVTQTPKHLITATGQRVTLRCSPRSGDLSVYWYQQSLDQGLQFLIQYYNGEERAKGNILERFSAQQFPDLHSELNLSSLELGDSALYFCASSHGQGKTDTQYFGPGTRLTVL.

CDR3 coding DNA: TGTGCCAGCAGTCCGCTAGGGACATTGCAAGAGACCCAGTACTTC. Its translation is CASSPLGTLQETQYF. The gene calls are TRBV27 and TRBJ2-5; TRBD1 is a possible D gene (6 bases). This CDR3 comprises 15 residues. The germline V and J ends were trimmed by 5 bases and 2 bases, with 15 bases remaining between them. Germline-derived CDR1 and CDR2 are MNHEY and SMNVEV (reference sequence).

CDR3 coding DNA: TGTGCCTGGAGTGTACGCGGGACAGGGGGATTTTTACCTGACTACGAGCAGTACTTC. The encoded protein is CAWSVRGTGGFLPDYEQYF. The rearrangement joins TRBV30 to TRBJ2-7, with 11 bases matching TRBD1. The V and J ends lost 0 bases and 3 bases, in that order; junction bases with no gene match: 16. The CDR3 loop spans 19 amino acids. In germline, CDR1 is GTSNPN, CDR2 SVGIG (reference sequence).

This clone was recorded only once. This chain uses TRBV19 with TRBJ1-6; weak D call: TRBD1 (5 bases). CDR1 and CDR2 from the germline V gene are LNHDA and SQIVND (reference sequence). This CDR3 contains 17 residues. Trimming stripped 3 bases from V and 3 bases from J, with 15 bases between. CDR3 loop: CASSIGAESLYNSPLHF. The CDR3 coding sequence is TGTGCCAGTAGTATTGGGGCAGAATCTCTCTATAATTCACCCCTCCACTTT.

This rearrangement joins TRBV5-1 to TRBJ2-5, with D maybe TRBD1 (5 bases). CDR1 is SGHRS, CDR2 YFSETQ, per germline. The CDR3 loop spans 13 amino acids. Between the trimmed V and J ends, which lost 1 base and 3 bases, there was a span of 7 bases. The CDR3 DNA sequence: TGCGCCAGCAGCTTGATCAGGGAAGAGACCCAGTACTTC. Residues: CASSLIREETQYF.

The chain employs TRBV5-1 and TRBJ2-2; D is unresolved. Germline loops: CDR1 SGHRS, CDR2 YFSETQ. This CDR3 contains 15 residues. Trimming took off 1 base at V and 3 bases at J, with 10 bases between the two ends. The CDR3: CASSLYGSDTGELFF. DNA of the CDR3: TGCGCCAGCAGCTTGTACGGTTCTGACACCGGGGAGCTGTTTTTT.

The V and J genes are TRBV28 and TRBJ2-7; 10 bases are a match to TRBD1. J gave up 0 bases and V 6 bases, and 2 bases lay outside the gene matches. Germline V gene data show CDR1 as MDHEN and CDR2 as SYDVKM. The CDR3 sequence is 14 residues long. CDR3 in amino acids: CASSRTGGSYEQYF. CDR3 nucleotide sequence: TGTGCCAGCAGCCGGACAGGGGGCTCCTACGAGCAGTACTTC.

This chain uses TRBV6-1 with TRBJ1-5; 9 positions agree with TRBD1. Germline-derived CDR1 and CDR2 are MNHNS and SASEGT. The CDR3 has 15 residues. The J segment lost 4 bases and the V segment lost 5 bases, leaving 6 bases of the junction unmatched. For the CDR3, the DNA is TGTGCCAGCAGTCCGTGGACAGGGGAGAATCAGCCCCAGCATTTT. It yields the protein CASSPWTGENQPQHF.

The CDR3 nucleotides are TGTGCCAGCAGTTTAAGCCTGGAGCCCCCTCGAAATCAGCCCCAGCATTTT. It translates to CASSLSLEPPRNQPQHF. V gene TRBV28 combines with J gene TRBJ1-5; D call uncertain. Per germline, CDR1 MDHEN and CDR2 SYDVKM. The CDR3 sequence is 17 residues long. V was pared by 2 bases and J by 4 bases, with 18 bases between.

The V call is TRBV7-2, the J call TRBJ1-1; 7 nucleotides match TRBD1. V was pared by 5 bases and J by 2 bases, with 8 bases of the junction left unmatched. This CDR3 is 15 amino acids long. Germline V gene data show CDR1 as SGHTA and CDR2 as FQGNSA. CDR3 in DNA: TGTGCCAGCAGCGCCCGGGACAGCCAAAACACTGAAGCTTTCTTT. Protein product: CASSARDSQNTEAFF.

J is TRBJ1-2 and V is TRBV5-6, with D possibly being TRBD1 (6 bases). V was clipped by 3 bases and J by 5 bases, with 11 bases between them. The CDR3 totals 13 residues. Germline values: CDR1 SGHDT, CDR2 YYEEEE. The CDR3 reads CASSSSDRYGYTF. Here the CDR3 DNA reads TGTGCCAGCAGCTCCTCGGACAGATATGGCTACACCTTC.

The V and J genes are TRBV4-1 and TRBJ1-1; TRBD1 aligns across 11 bases. CDR3 length: 17 amino acids. J was trimmed by 3 bases and V by 1 base; bases with no gene match: 7. Germline lookup yields CDR1 MGHRA and CDR2 YSYEKL. The CDR3 here is CASSQGGQGAADTEAFF. The DNA for the CDR3 is TGCGCCAGCAGCCAAGGCGGACAGGGGGCGGCGGACACTGAAGCTTTCTTT.

This sequence joins TRBV14 and TRBJ2-6; no reliable D call. Germline V gives CDR1 SGHDN, CDR2 FVKESK. Trimming removed 4 bases from V and 2 bases from J, with 12 bases in between. The CDR3 extends over 16 amino acids. The CDR3 protein is CASSPTPWPGANVLTF. CDR3 nucleotide sequence: TGTGCCAGCAGCCCCACCCCTTGGCCTGGGGCCAACGTCCTGACTTTC.

The chain uses TRBV15 and TRBJ1-5; perhaps TRBD1 as D (5 bases). Germline V CDR1 and CDR2: LNHNV, YYDKDF (reference sequence). The CDR3 is made up of 20 amino acids. Trimming shortened V by 1 base and J by 7 bases, and 29 bases separated the two germline ends. The CDR3 here is CATSRAPTWTTIYARQPQHF. For the CDR3, the DNA is TGTGCCACCAGCAGAGCTCCAACCTGGACAACGATCTACGCCAGGCAGCCCCAGCATTTT. The complete variable domain, with remaining parts taken from reference TRBV15 and TRBJ1-5, reads DAMVIQNPRYQVTQFGKPVTLSCSQTLNHNVMYWYQQKSSQAPKLLFHYYDKDFNNEADTPDNFQSRRPNTSFCFLDIRSPGLGDTAMYLCATSRAPTWTTIYARQPQHFGDGTRLSIL.

In this sample, this clone turned up a few times. Different DNA sequences within this sample yield the same CDR3. This chain connects TRBV4-3 to TRBJ1-6; D possibly corresponds to TRBD1 (5 bases). This CDR3 region has 14 residues. V dropped 0 bases and J dropped 13 bases, with 13 bases sitting between them. Germline CDR1 reads LGHNA; CDR2 reads YSLEER. CDR3 region: CASSQEQGTSPLHF. In nucleotides, the CDR3 is TGCGCCAGCAGCCAAGAGCAGGGAACCTCCCCCCTCCACTTT.

The rearrangement joins TRBV28 to TRBJ1-4; 12 nucleotides agree with TRBD1. The CDR3 extends over 17 amino acids. V lost 8 bases and J lost 6; bases outside the gene matches: 13. Per germline, CDR1 MDHEN and CDR2 SYDVKM. CDR3 sequence reads: CASHLGTGGLRDEKLFF. DNA for the CDR3: TGTGCCAGCCACCTCGGGACAGGGGGCTTAAGGGATGAAAAACTGTTTTTT.